This TCR beta chain was found in a study of response to subunit inactivated influenza vaccine. TCRdb analysed the RT-PCR reads with MiXCR anew, one entry per CDR3 protein. This sample has roughly 500,000 distinct CDR3 sequences, with 16% found just once. Study conclusions and caveats: Authors suggested each seasonal flu vaccination may recruit only limited numbers of new T cells.

CDR3 length equals 14 residues. The germline V and J ends were trimmed by 2 bases and 5 bases, with 12 bases remaining between them. This clonotype has only a few counts. Its antigen is currently unknown. The sample consisted of CD4+ T cells sorted from PBMCs, taken less than 30 months after vaccination. The receptor was derived from a man aged 50 to 69 who received an inactivated influenza vaccine. This chain uses TRBV12-3 or TRBV12-4 with TRBJ2-5; maybe TRBD2 (6 bases). The CDR3: CASSLTSRGETQYF. DNA of the CDR3: TGTGCCAGCAGTTTAACTAGCCGGGGCGAGACCCAGTACTTC.